The following is a T cell receptor (beta chain) sequence with its context. The target of this receptor is not known. No base qualities exist here, and no much larger clone lies one base off it. Collaborating institutions collected whole blood in K2EDTA tubes following their own protocols. For TCRbeta analysis, collaborators shipped samples in one of three forms: frozen whole blood, isolated PBMCs, or DNA extracted from either of those sample types. TCRbeta CDR3 regions were amplified from genomic DNA using the immunoSEQ Assay, a bias-controlled multiplex PCR. In the original analysis: Nucleated cell counts per sample were estimated from amplification of reference gene primers within the assay. To quantify the absolute abundance of each unique TCRbeta CDR3 rearrangement, sequence reads were collapsed and filtered. For each sample, productive Simpson clonality was calculated as the square root of Simpson's diversity index over productive rearrangements. Sourced from immuneACCESS, this table was stored by TCRdb with only in-frame sequences that have V and J called. A share of the clones is absent; for the studies checked, an unresolved V gene accounts for under half, and the remainder has no known explanation. V and J calls plus clone size are reproduced from that table; the DNA served to infer D and trimming. The sample data list over 100,000 clones, and 85% of these were observed just once. The ten largest clones capture under 13% of the sample.

This sample was included in a study of blood T cell repertoires in COVID-19 (TCRdb year 2020). A note on the overall study: The collaborator samples originated in the United States, Italy and Spain and spanned the acute and convalescent phases of COVID-19. The prospective study material was composed of cDNA or gDNA derived from T cells, B-cell-depleted T cells, or PBMCs. The dataset comprised deeply sampled blood TCRbeta repertoires from subjects exposed to, actively infected with, or recovered from COVID-19. The repertoires were released in a freely available public database meant as a resource for research on the immune response to SARS-CoV-2. The samples were drawn from two sources: the first 160 participants of the ongoing ImmuneRACE study, and 1,000 to 1,500 subjects contributed by 6 global collaborators. Sample metadata almost always included a de-identified subject ID, COVID-19 status, age in years and sex. Where available, HLA class I and class II types were taken from metadata supplied by the sample provider and were not determined by assay-based typing. The investigation overall reported the following: The quantity of clinical and demographic metadata differed by source and by participant and was supplied without curation.

From a lookup of the germline V gene (reference sequence), CDR1 and CDR2 are MNHEY and SMNVEV. The CDR3 sequence holds 14 residues, the cysteine and phenylalanine included. Solely the CDR3 DNA is kept, with 42 bases framed from the first base. Here V drops 5 bases and J drops 7 bases, and the junction holds 3 bases not matched to any gene. The specimen was peripheral blood. The chain joins TRBV27 to TRBJ1-6, with TRBD1 matching 9 junction bases. This TCR was sampled from a man aged 80 or over with acute or convalescent COVID-19. The nucleotide sequence reads TGTGCCAGCAGTCCAGGGACAGGGAATTCACCCCTCCACTTT. It translates as CASSPGTGNSPLHF.